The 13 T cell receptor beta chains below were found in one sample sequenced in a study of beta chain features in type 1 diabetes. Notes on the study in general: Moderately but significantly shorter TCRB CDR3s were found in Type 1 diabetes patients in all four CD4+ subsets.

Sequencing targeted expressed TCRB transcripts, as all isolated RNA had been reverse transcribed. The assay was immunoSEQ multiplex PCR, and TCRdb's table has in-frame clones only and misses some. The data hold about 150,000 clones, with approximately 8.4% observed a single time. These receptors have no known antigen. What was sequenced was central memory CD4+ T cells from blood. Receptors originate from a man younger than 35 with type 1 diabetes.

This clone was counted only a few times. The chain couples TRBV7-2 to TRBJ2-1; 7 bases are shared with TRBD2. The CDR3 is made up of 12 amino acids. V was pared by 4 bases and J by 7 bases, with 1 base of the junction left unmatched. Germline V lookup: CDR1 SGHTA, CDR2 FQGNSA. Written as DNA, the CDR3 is TGTGCCAGCAGCTGGGGGGGGAATGAGCAGTTCTTC. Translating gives CASSWGGNEQFF.

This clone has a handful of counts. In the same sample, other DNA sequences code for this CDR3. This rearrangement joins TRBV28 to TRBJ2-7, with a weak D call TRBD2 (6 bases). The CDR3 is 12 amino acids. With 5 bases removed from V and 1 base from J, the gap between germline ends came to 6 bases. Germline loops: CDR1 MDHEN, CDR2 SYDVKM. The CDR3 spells CASSSGSYEQYF. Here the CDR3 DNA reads TGTGCCAGCAGTAGCGGGTCCTACGAGCAGTACTTC.

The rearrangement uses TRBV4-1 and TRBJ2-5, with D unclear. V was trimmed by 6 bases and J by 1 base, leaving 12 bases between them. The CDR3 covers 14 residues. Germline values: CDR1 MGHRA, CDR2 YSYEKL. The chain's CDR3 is CASRNTVSQETQYF. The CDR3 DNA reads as TGCGCCAGCAGAAACACAGTTTCCCAAGAGACCCAGTACTTC.

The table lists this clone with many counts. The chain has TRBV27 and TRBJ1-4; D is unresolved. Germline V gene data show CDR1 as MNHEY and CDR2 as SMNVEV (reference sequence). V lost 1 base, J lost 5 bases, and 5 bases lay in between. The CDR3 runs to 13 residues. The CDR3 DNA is TGTGCCAGCAGTTTATTCCAGAATGAAAAACTGTTTTTT. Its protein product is CASSLFQNEKLFF. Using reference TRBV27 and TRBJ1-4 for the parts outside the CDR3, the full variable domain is EAQVTQNPRYLITVTGKKLTVTCSQNMNHEYMSWYRQDPGLGLRQIYYSMNVEVTDKGDVPEGYKVSRKEKRNFPLILESPSPNQTSLYFCASSLFQNEKLFFGSGTQLSVL.

CDR3 nucleotides: TGTGCCAGCAGCCAATCTATAGGACAGGGGGCCGGGCGAGGCTACACCTTC. Translation: CASSQSIGQGAGRGYTF. The rearrangement joins TRBV4-2 to TRBJ1-2; the match to TRBD1 covers 11 bases. V was pared by 2 bases and J by 8 bases, with 13 bases of the junction left unmatched. Per germline, CDR1 LGHNA and CDR2 YNFKEQ. CDR3 length: 17 residues.

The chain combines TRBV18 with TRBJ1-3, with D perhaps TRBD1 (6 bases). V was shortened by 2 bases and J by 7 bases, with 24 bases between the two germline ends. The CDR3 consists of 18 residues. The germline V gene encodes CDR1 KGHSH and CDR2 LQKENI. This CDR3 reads CASSPGTPGTGSRNTIYF. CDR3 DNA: TGTGCCAGCTCACCAGGGACACCCGGTACTGGTTCGCGGAACACCATATATTTT.

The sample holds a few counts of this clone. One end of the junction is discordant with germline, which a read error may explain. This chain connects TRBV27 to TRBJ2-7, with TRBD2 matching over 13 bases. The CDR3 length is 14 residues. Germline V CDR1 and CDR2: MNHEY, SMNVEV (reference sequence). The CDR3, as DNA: TGTGCCAGCAGTCGATCCCCCGGGACTAGCGGGGAGGACTTC. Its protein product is CASSRSPGTSGEDF.

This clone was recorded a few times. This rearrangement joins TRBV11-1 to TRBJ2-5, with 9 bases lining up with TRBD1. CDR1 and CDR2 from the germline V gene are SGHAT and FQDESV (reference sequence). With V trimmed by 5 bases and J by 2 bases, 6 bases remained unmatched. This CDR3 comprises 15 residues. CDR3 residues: CASSPRQGGQETQYF. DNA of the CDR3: TGTGCCAGCAGCCCTCGACAGGGGGGACAAGAGACCCAGTACTTC.

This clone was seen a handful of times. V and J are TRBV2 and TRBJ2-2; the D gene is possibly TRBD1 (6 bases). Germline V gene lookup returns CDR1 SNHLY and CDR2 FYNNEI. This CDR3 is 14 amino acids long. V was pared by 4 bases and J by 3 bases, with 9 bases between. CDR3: CASSAQGHTGELFF. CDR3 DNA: TGTGCCAGCAGTGCCCAGGGGCACACCGGGGAGCTGTTTTTT.

DNA for the CDR3: TGTGCCAGCAGCCCACAGGGAACCCCAGGTTCACTGTTTTTT. Its translation: CASSPQGTPGSLFF. This chain joins TRBV9 and TRBJ1-4; perhaps TRBD1 as D (6 bases). CDR1 and CDR2 from the germline V gene are SGDLS and YYNGEE. This CDR3 contains 14 residues. V was pared by 4 bases and J by 13 bases, with 20 bases between.

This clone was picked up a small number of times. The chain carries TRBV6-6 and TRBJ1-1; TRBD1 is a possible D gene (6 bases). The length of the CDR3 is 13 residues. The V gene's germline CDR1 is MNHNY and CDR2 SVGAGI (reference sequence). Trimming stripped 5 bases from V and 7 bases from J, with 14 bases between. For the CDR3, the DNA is TGTGCCAGCAGTAGACCCCAAGGGGGTGAAGCTTTCTTT. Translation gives CASSRPQGGEAFF.

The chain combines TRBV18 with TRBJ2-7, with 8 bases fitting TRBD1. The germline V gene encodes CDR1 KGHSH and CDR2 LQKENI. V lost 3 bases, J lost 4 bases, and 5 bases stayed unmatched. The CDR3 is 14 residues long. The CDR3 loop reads CASSPRTGLYEQYF. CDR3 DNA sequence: TGTGCCAGCTCACCTAGGACAGGGTTATACGAGCAGTACTTC.

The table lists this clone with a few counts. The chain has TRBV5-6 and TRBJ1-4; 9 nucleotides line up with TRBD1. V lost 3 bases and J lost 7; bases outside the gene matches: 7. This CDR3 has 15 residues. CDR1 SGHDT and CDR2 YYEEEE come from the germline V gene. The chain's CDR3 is CASSSGQGGAEKLFF. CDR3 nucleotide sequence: TGTGCCAGCAGCTCGGGACAGGGAGGCGCTGAAAAACTGTTTTTT.